Following are 2 T cell receptor beta chains from one sample sequenced in a study of cytomegalovirus exposure and HLA in healthy donors. 60 Vbeta and 13 Jbeta primers were used in PCR. Produced via immunoSEQ multiplex PCR; TCRdb's table is partial and in-frame only. The sample holds tens of thousands of clones, around 79% seen once. Sample: PBMCs. The source of these receptors is a woman between 35 and 50 years old in good health and CMV-seropositive.

The CDR3 sequence: CASTQSGGVGTEAFF. Written as DNA, the CDR3 is TGTGCCAGCACCCAGTCCGGAGGAGTGGGCACTGAAGCTTTCTTT. V and J are TRBV7-8 and TRBJ1-1, with D uncertain. Trimming left V 7 bases short and J 4 bases short, with 19 bases between. Looked up from germline, CDR1 is SGHVS and CDR2 is FQNEAQ. This CDR3 contains 15 residues.

This clone was seen more than once but under ten times. The V and J genes are TRBV7-2 and TRBJ2-7; TRBD1 aligns across 8 bases. Germline CDR1 SGHTA, CDR2 FQGNSA. The trim removed 4 bases at V and 5 bases at J, leaving 7 bases unmatched. The CDR3 spans 14 residues. This CDR3 reads CASSSRTGRHEQYF. CDR3 DNA sequence: TGTGCCAGCAGCTCAAGGACAGGGCGTCACGAGCAGTACTTC.